This T cell receptor (beta chain) was sequenced for a study of patients and donors after allogeneic stem cell transplantation. Germline values: CDR1 DFQATT, CDR2 SNEGSKA (reference sequence). J was trimmed by 1 base and V by 5 bases; bases with no gene match: 7. The CDR3 has 14 residues. This clonotype was picked up a small number of times. TCRdb analysed the RT-PCR reads with MiXCR anew, one entry per CDR3 protein. The data contain more than 850,000 distinct CDR3 sequences, around 17% of them singletons. V is TRBV20-1 and J is TRBJ2-7; 8 bases match TRBD1. Material for sequencing was blood, either unsorted or a sorted T cell fraction (not recorded which). This TCR was recovered from a human donor who was either an allogeneic HSCT recipient or a stem cell or donor lymphocyte infusion donor (not recorded which). It is not recorded whose cells these are; they may come from a transplant donor. The CDR3 sequence: CSAWGTGRSYEQYF. The CDR3 DNA reads TGCAGTGCTTGGGGGACAGGACGATCCTACGAGCAGTACTTC.